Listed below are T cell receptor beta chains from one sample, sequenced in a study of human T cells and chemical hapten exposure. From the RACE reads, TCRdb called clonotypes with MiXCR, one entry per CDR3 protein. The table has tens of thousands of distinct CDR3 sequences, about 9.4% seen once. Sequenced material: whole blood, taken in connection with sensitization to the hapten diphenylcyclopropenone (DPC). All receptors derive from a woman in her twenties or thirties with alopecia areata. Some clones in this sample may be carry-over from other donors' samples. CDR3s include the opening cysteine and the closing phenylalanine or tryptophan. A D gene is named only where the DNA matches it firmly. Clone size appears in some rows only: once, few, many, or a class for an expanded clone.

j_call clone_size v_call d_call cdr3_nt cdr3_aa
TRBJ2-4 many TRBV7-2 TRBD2 TGTGCCAGCAGCTTAGTCCCTAGCGGGGCCAAAAACATTCAGTACTTC CASSLVPSGAKNIQYF
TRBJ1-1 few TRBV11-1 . TGTGCCAGCAGCTTAGGGAAGGGCACTGAAGCTTTCTTT CASSLGKGTEAFF
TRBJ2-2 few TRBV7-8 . TGTGCCAGCAGCTCAGGACAGCGGAACACCGGGGAGCTGTTTTTT CASSSGQRNTGELFF
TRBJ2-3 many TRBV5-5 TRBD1 TGTGCCAGCAGCTTGGCAGTACGAGGGACAGGGAGGGCAGATACGCAGTATTTT CASSLAVRGTGRADTQYF
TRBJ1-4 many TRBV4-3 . TGCGCCAGCAGCCGGCAGGGAATAGGTGAAAAACTGTTTTTT CASSRQGIGEKLFF
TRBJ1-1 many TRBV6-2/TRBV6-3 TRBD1 TGTGCCAGCAGTTACAGGCAGGGGGCTGAAGCTTTCTTT CASSYRQGAEAFF
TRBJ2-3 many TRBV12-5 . TGTGCTAGTGGTTTGGTACTCGGGGGCGGGGATACGCAGTATTTT CASGLVLGGGDTQYF
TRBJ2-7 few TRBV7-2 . TGTGCCAGCAGCCCGCCGGGCAGGCCTCGCTACGAGCAGTACTTC CASSPPGRPRYEQYF
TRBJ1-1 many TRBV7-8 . TGTGCCAGCAGCATAACTGGTCGGGGGCGCCGGGTTACTGAAGCTTTCTTT CASSITGRGRRVTEAFF
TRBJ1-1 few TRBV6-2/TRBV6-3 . TGTGCCAGCAGTTATATTGTAGAGAACACTGAAGCTTTCTTT CASSYIVENTEAFF
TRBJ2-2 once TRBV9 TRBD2 TGTGCCAGCAGCGTAGAGCCACTAGCGGCGAACACCGGGGAGCTGTTTTTT CASSVEPLAANTGELFF
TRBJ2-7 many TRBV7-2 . TGTGCCAGCAGCTTAGGGTCAGCCGGAACCTACGAGCAGTACTTC CASSLGSAGTYEQYF
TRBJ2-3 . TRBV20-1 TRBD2 TGCAGTGCTAGAGCGGGAGGCTCCACAGATACGCAGTATTTT CSARAGGSTDTQYF
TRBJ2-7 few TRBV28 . TGTGCCAGCGCCTATGGCGGAACCTACGAGCAGTACTTC CASAYGGTYEQYF
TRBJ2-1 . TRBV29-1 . TGCAGCGTTGTTGGAACGGGAGTCTACAATGAGCAGTTCTTC CSVVGTGVYNEQFF
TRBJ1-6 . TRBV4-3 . TGCGCCAGCAGCCAAGATGAGCGGGACTCACCCCTCCACTTT CASSQDERDSPLHF
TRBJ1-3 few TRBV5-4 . TGTGCCAGCAGCTCCACACGCGAAACTGGAAACACCATATATTTT CASSSTRETGNTIYF
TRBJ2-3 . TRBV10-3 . TGTGCCATCAGTGCTAGGACAGAAGATACGCAGTATTTT CAISARTEDTQYF
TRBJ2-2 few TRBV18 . TGTGCCAGCTCACTATACTCCAGGGCCGGGGAGCTGTTTTTT CASSLYSRAGELFF
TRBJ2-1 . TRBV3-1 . TGTGCCAGCAGCCAAGGACCCTTGTCCTACAATGAGCAGTTCTTC CASSQGPLSYNEQFF
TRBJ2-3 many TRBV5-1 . TGCGCCAGCACCCGACAGGAGGCCGCTAGCACAGATACGCAGTATTTT CASTRQEAASTDTQYF
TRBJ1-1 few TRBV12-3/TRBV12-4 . TGTGCCAGCAGTTTAAGGGTTTTATCGGTACTACCCGCAGTAGCTTTCTTT CASSLRVLSVLPAVAFF
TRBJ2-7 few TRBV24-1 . TGTGCCACCAGTGATCCCTCGGGGAGCGAGCAGTACTTC CATSDPSGSEQYF
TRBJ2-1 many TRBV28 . TGTGCCAGCAGTTTATCAACTCCCCCGGTCAATGAGCAGTTCTTC CASSLSTPPVNEQFF
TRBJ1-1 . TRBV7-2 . TGTGCCAGCAGCCCATACTCGAACACTGAAGCTTTCTTT CASSPYSNTEAFF
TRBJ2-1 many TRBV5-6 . TGTGCCAGCAGGGGCAGGGGCTCCTACAATGAGCAGTTCTTC CASRGRGSYNEQFF
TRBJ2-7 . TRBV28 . TGTGCCAGCCGCCTCGCCGAACACACCTACGAGCAGTACTTC CASRLAEHTYEQYF
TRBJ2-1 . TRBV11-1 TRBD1 TGTGCCAGCAGCTTGCCTGGACAGGGCCGAGTGAATGAGCAGTTCTTC CASSLPGQGRVNEQFF
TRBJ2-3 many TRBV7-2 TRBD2 TGTGCCAGCAGCCATCCCCTAGCGGGGGATGGAGATACGCAGTATTTT CASSHPLAGDGDTQYF
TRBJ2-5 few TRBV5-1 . TGCGCCAGCAGCTTGGTTGGGGTCCTCCAAGAGACCCAGTACTTC CASSLVGVLQETQYF
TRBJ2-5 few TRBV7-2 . TGTGCCAGCAGCCGACTAGTCGGAGAGACCCAGTACTTC CASSRLVGETQYF
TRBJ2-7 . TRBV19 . TGTGCCAGTAGTAGGGCAACCCACTCCTACGAGCAGTACTTC CASSRATHSYEQYF
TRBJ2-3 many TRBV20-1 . TGCAGTGCTAGACGGGAGTACACAGATACGCAGTATTTT CSARREYTDTQYF
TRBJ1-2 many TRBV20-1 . TGCAGTGCTACCGGGAGCGACACTAACTATGGCTACACCTTC CSATGSDTNYGYTF
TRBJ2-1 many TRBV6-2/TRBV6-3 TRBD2 TGTGCCTCCGAGCGGGGGGGACCGGGTGAGCAGTTCTTC CASERGGPGEQFF
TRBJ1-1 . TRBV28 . TGTGCCAGTTACAGCGGGATGAACACTGAAGCTTTCTTT CASYSGMNTEAFF
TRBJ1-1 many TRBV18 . TGTGCCAGCTCACCAGGTGAGGGAACTGAAGCTTTCTTT CASSPGEGTEAFF
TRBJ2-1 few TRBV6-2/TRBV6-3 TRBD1 TGTGCCAGCACCTCCAAGACAGGGGGCGAGCAGTTCTTC CASTSKTGGEQFF
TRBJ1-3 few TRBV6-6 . TGTGCCAGCATCCTCAAGTCTGCTGGAAACACCATATATTTT CASILKSAGNTIYF
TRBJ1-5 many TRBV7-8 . TGTGCCAGCAGCCTACTCCCCGACGGAAATCAGCCCCAGCATTTT CASSLLPDGNQPQHF
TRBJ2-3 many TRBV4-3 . TGCGCCAGTGCCCGGGACACCTATAGCACAGATACGCAGTATTTT CASARDTYSTDTQYF
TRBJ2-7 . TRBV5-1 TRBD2 TGCGCCAGCAGCTTGGGTGTTAGCGGGAGCTACGAGCAGTACTTC CASSLGVSGSYEQYF
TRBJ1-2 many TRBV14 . TGTGCCAGCAGCCCCCAAGTGAGCTATGGCTACACCTTC CASSPQVSYGYTF
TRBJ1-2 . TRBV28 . TGTGCCAGCAGTTCAGGAGCCTATGGCTACACCTTC CASSSGAYGYTF
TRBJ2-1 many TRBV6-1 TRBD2 TGTGCCAGCAGTGAAAGACTAGCGGGAATCTACAATGAGCAGTTCTTC CASSERLAGIYNEQFF